This T cell receptor beta chain derives from a study of neurological immune-mediated disorders. Study outcomes and limitations: Healthy controls had more TCR clonal expansion than multiple sclerosis, which showed the least, whereas HTLV-1-associated myelopathy showed the most.

The CDR3 runs 12 residues. Germline lookup yields CDR1 SGHRS and CDR2 YFSETQ. Sample time point: longitudinal time-point 1 (baseline). cDNA synthesis was performed by 5'RACE with 10-nucleotide random UMIs. The output of every sequencing run, over 190 million TCR-beta sequences, came from 15-18 subjects. TCRdb analysed the 5' RACE reads with MiXCR anew, one entry per CDR3 protein. The data hold roughly 75,000 distinct CDR3 sequences, with roughly 15% observed a single time. Of note for this clonotype: Its antigen is not known. The junction and the germline gene differ at one end; a read error may be behind it.

Sequencing used PBMCs. V gene TRBV5-1 combines with J gene TRBJ2-7; D is possibly TRBD1 or TRBD2 (5 bases each). The TCR comes from a female donor with HTLV-1-associated myelopathy (HAM/TSP). CDR3 bases: TGCGCCAGCAGCTTGGATGGTGAAGGGGACGACTTC. Translation gives CASSLDGEGDDF.